A single sample is the source of the 8 T cell receptor beta chains below, sequenced in a study of vaccination and CD4 T cells after COVID-19. The Oncomine TCR Beta short-read assay sequenced DNA from cultured CD4+ T cells. Using its own MiXCR run on the PCR reads, TCRdb lists one record per CDR3 protein. The sample has about 25,000 distinct CDR3 sequences, roughly 42% seen once. Antigens for these TCRs are unknown. Treatment noted: approximately 9-day PBMC culture with coronavirus spike peptide pools or control peptides (ViraFEST assay). Sequencing was performed on CD4+ T cells from blood, cultured in vitro. The source is a human donor who had recovered from COVID-19.

The genes are TRBV7-2 and TRBJ2-3; D not resolved. The CDR3 totals 15 residues. V was clipped by 2 bases and J by 0 bases, with 9 bases between them. From germline, CDR1 is SGHTA and CDR2 FQGNSA. CDR3: CASSLRPLSTDTQYF. The CDR3 region has the DNA TGTGCCAGCAGCTTACGGCCCCTTAGCACAGATACGCAGTATTTT.

The chain has TRBV4-2 and TRBJ1-1, with D uncertain. V was pared by 0 bases and J by 6 bases, with 11 bases between. The CDR3 length is 14 residues. The V gene's germline CDR1 is LGHNA and CDR2 YNFKEQ. DNA for the CDR3: TGTGCCAGCAGCCAAGATTTCGGGGATCCTGAAGCTTTCTTT. Its translation: CASSQDFGDPEAFF.

This chain links TRBV11-3 with TRBJ1-2; D uncertain. Germline CDR1 SGHNT, CDR2 YENEEA. Between the trimmed V and J ends, which lost 5 bases and 2 bases, there was a span of 12 bases. The length of the CDR3 is 14 residues. CDR3 protein: CASSAEVGNYGYTF. Here the CDR3 DNA reads TGTGCCAGCAGCGCAGAGGTAGGAAACTATGGCTACACCTTC.

CDR3 sequence reads: CASSPRALITVGGYTF. The CDR3 DNA reads as TGCGCCAGCAGCCCCCGGGCCTTAATAACGGTGGGTGGCTACACCTTC. The chain uses TRBV4-3 and TRBJ1-2, with unresolved D. Trimming cost V 4 bases and J 7 bases, with 22 bases left between them. The CDR3 totals 16 residues. Germline CDR1 is LGHNA and CDR2 is YSLEER.

Within the sample, this clonotype is medium-sized. The chain combines TRBV7-3 with TRBJ2-5; D is ambiguous. The CDR3 consists of 14 residues. V lost 5 bases and J lost 1, with 11 bases in between. Germline values: CDR1 SGHTA, CDR2 FQGTGA. DNA for the CDR3: TGTGCCAGCAGCCCAACGGGCCTCCAAGAGACCCAGTACTTC. Protein sequence: CASSPTGLQETQYF.

This rearrangement joins TRBV2 to TRBJ2-2; no clear D. The CDR3 totals 14 residues. Germline CDR1 reads SNHLY; CDR2 reads FYNNEI. V lost 1 base, J lost 4 bases, and 7 bases lay in between. The CDR3: CASSEGPSTGELFF. The CDR3, as DNA: TGTGCCAGCAGTGAAGGGCCGTCCACCGGGGAGCTGTTTTTT.

This clonotype has just a few counts. The chain joins TRBV20-1 to TRBJ2-5, with D possibly being TRBD2 (5 bases). The CDR3 loop spans 14 amino acids. Trimming stripped 0 bases from V and 2 bases from J, with 10 bases between. Germline-derived CDR1 and CDR2 are DFQATT and SNEGSKA (reference sequence). The CDR3 spells CSARDRTGQETQYF. CDR3 bases: TGCAGTGCTAGAGACCGGACTGGACAAGAGACCCAGTACTTC.

DNA of the CDR3: TGTGCCACCAGCAGGGCTGGGGGGACTAGCTCCTACAATGAGCAGTTCTTC. This gives the protein CATSRAGGTSSYNEQFF. The rearrangement links TRBV15 to TRBJ2-1; the match to TRBD2 covers 8 bases. Germline CDR1 LNHNV, CDR2 YYDKDF (reference sequence). V dropped 3 bases and J dropped 0; count of bases not matched to a gene: 7. The CDR3 totals 17 residues.